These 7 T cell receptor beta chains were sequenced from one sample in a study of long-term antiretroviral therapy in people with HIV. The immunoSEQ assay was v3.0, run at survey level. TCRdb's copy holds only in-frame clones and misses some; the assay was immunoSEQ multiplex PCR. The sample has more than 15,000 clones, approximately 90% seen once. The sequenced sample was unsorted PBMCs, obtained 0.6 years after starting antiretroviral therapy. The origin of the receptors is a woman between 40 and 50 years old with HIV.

The CDR3 bases are TGTGCCAGCAGTCAAATTGGTGGTTCGGGCACTGAAGCTTTCTTT. This translates into CASSQIGGSGTEAFF. The V and J genes are TRBV6-1 and TRBJ1-1; D unclear. CDR3 length: 15 amino acids. Germline V CDR1 and CDR2: MNHNS, SASEGT. V was pared by 5 bases and J by 4 bases, with 17 bases between.

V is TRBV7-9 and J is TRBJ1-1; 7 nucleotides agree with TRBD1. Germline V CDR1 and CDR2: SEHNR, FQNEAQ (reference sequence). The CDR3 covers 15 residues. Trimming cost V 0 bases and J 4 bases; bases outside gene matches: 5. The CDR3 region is CASSLARRGLTEAFF. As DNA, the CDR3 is TGTGCCAGCAGCTTAGCGCGGAGGGGGCTCACTGAAGCTTTCTTT.

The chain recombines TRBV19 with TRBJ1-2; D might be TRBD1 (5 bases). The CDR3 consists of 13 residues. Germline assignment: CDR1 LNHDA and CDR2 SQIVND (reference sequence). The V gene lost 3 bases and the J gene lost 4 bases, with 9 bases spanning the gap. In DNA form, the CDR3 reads TGTGCCAGTAGTATCAGGGTGGGCTATGGCTACACCTTC. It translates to CASSIRVGYGYTF.

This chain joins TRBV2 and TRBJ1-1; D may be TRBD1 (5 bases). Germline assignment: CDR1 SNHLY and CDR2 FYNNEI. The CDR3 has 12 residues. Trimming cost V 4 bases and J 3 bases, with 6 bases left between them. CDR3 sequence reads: CASSAGYTEAFF. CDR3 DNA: TGTGCCAGCAGTGCAGGGTACACTGAAGCTTTCTTT.

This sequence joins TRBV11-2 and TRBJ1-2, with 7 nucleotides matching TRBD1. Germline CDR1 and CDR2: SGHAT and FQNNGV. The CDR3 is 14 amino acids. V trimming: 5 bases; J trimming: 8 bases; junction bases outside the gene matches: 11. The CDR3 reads CASSPGEGAGGYTF. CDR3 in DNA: TGTGCCAGCAGCCCGGGGGAGGGGGCTGGAGGCTACACCTTC. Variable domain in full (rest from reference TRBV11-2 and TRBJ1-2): EAGVAQSPRYKIIEKRQSVAFWCNPISGHATLYWYQQILGQGPKLLIQFQNNGVVDDSQLPKDRFSAERLKGVDSTLKIQPAKLEDSAVYLCASSPGEGAGGYTFGSGTRLTVV.

The CDR3 DNA sequence: TGTGCCAGCTCACCTCAGGGGCCTGAAGCTTTCTTT. The encoded protein is CASSPQGPEAFF. The chain combines TRBV18 with TRBJ1-1, with D perhaps matching TRBD1 (6 bases). Germline V gene data show CDR1 as KGHSH and CDR2 as LQKENI. The CDR3 has 12 amino acids. V was shortened by 3 bases and J by 6 bases, with 8 bases between the two germline ends.

The CDR3 spells CASSLQSGANVLTF. CDR3 coding DNA: TGTGCCAGCAGCCTCCAATCTGGGGCCAACGTCCTGACTTTC. The genes are TRBV7-3 and TRBJ2-6; D is undetermined. This CDR3 is 14 amino acids long. V was trimmed by 5 bases and J by 1 base, leaving 6 bases between them. Per the germline V gene, CDR1 is SGHTA and CDR2 is FQGTGA.